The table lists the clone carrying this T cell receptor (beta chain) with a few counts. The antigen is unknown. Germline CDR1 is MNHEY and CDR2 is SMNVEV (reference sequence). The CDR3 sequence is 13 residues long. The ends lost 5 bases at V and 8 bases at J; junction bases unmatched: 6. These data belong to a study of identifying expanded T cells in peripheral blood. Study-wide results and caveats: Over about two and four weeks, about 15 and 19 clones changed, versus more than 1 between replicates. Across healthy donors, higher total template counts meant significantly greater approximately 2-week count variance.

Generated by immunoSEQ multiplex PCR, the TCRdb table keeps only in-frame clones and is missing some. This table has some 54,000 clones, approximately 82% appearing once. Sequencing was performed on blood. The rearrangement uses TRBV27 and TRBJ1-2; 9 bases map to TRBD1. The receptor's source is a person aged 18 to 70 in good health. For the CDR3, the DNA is TGTGCCAGCAGTCGTGACAGGGGGGACGGCTACACCTTC. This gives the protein CASSRDRGDGYTF.